The 12 T cell receptor beta chains below come from one sample, sequenced in a study of Ad26.COV2.S vaccination and SARS-CoV-2 variants. Treatment denoted: some 20 received Ad26.COV2.S at low or high dose, single or two shots; about 5 received placebo; per-sample allocation not given. On day 63 after the first injection, vaccine and placebo recipients gave samples. Repertoires were generated with immunoSEQ multiplex PCR, while TCRdb's copy carries only in-frame clones and drops some. The repertoire has about 410,000 clones, approximately 90% of them found once; the top ten carry 1.5% to 2%. Material: peripheral blood, obtained in a trial of Ad26.COV2.S vaccine versus placebo. The receptors come from a person between 18 and 65 years old who received the Ad26.COV2.S COVID-19 vaccine or a placebo.

This rearrangement joins TRBV2 to TRBJ2-3, with 7 bases aligning to TRBD1. The germline V gene has CDR1 SNHLY and CDR2 FYNNEI. Trimming removed 4 bases from V and 1 base from J; junction bases left unmatched: 5. The CDR3 extends over 15 amino acids. CDR3 region: CASSAMGQRTDTQYF. The CDR3 DNA follows: TGTGCCAGCAGTGCCATGGGACAGCGCACAGATACGCAGTATTTT. Filled out from reference TRBV2 and TRBJ2-3, the complete variable domain reads EPEVTQTPSHQVTQMGQEVILRCVPISNHLYFYWYRQILGQKVEFLVSFYNNEISEKSEIFDDQFSVERPDGSNFTLKIRSTKLEDSAMYFCASSAMGQRTDTQYFGPGTRLTVL.

A single count supports this clone. The J gene is TRBJ2-5, the V gene TRBV7-2; 7 positions match TRBD2. V was pared by 0 bases and J by 5 bases, with 6 bases of the junction left unmatched. The CDR3 runs to 15 residues. CDR1 SGHTA and CDR2 FQGNSA come from the germline V gene. In DNA form, the CDR3 reads TGTGCCAGCAGCTTAGCGCGGGGGAAGGGGGAGACCCAGTACTTC. Protein sequence: CASSLARGKGETQYF. Complete variable domain (other parts from reference TRBV7-2 and TRBJ2-5): GAGVSQSPSNKVTEKGKDVELRCDPISGHTALYWYRQSLGQGLEFLIYFQGNSAPDKSGLPSDRFSAERTGGSVSTLTIQRTQQEDSAVYLCASSLARGKGETQYFGPGTRLLVL.

The chain recombines TRBV5-4 with TRBJ2-2; no reliable D call. Germline-derived CDR1 and CDR2 are SGHNT and YYREEE (reference sequence). The CDR3 is 15 amino acids. V was shortened by 0 bases and J by 6 bases, with 12 bases between the two germline ends. The CDR3 DNA reads as TGTGCCAGCAGCTTGGTTCCGGTCTCGGCCGGGGAGCTGTTTTTT. It codes for CASSLVPVSAGELFF.

This chain joins TRBV5-4 and TRBJ2-5, with D perhaps TRBD2 (7 bases). This CDR3 spans 14 amino acids. In germline, CDR1 is SGHNT, CDR2 YYREEE (reference sequence). Trimming removed 4 bases from V and 5 bases from J, with 15 bases in between. In DNA form, the CDR3 reads TGTGCCAGCAGCCGGCCGGGGGGCTCGGAGACCCAGTACTTC. Amino acids: CASSRPGGSETQYF.

V usage is TRBV30 and J usage is TRBJ2-7; no firm D call. CDR1 is GTSNPN, CDR2 SVGIG, per germline (reference sequence). The CDR3 totals 11 residues. V was shortened by 3 bases and J by 6 bases, with 9 bases between the two germline ends. The CDR3 DNA reads as TGTGCCTGGAGGGCGGAGTTCGAGCAGTACTTC. Encoded protein: CAWRAEFEQYF.

The chain carries TRBV9 and TRBJ2-5; D is undetermined. Trimming took 1 base from V and 2 from J, leaving 15 bases between them. Per the germline V gene, CDR1 is SGDLS and CDR2 is YYNGEE. The CDR3 consists of 16 residues. CDR3 nucleotides: TGTGCCAGCAGCGTACTGTCTAGTGCCCCGCAAGAGACCCAGTACTTC. It specifies CASSVLSSAPQETQYF.

J is TRBJ1-1 and V is TRBV7-9, with D possibly TRBD1 on 6 matching bases. Germline CDR1 and CDR2: SEHNR and FQNEAQ (reference sequence). This CDR3 is 15 amino acids long. Trimming removed 0 bases at V and 6 bases at J, with 14 bases between. CDR3 protein: CASSLADRLGAEAFF. In DNA form, the CDR3 reads TGTGCCAGCAGCTTAGCAGACAGGCTGGGGGCTGAAGCTTTCTTT.

Only a few counts were recorded for this clone. Different DNA sequences within this sample yield the same CDR3. The V and J genes are TRBV3-1 (or the pseudogene TRBV3-2) and TRBJ2-5, with D hard to call. V lost 3 bases and J lost 5, with 4 bases in between. CDR3 length: 11 amino acids. CDR1 and CDR2 (germline): LGHDT, YNNKEL (reference sequence). CDR3 amino acids: CASSQGETQYF. CDR3 nucleotide sequence: TGTGCCAGCAGCCAGGGGGAGACCCAGTACTTC.

This sequence joins TRBV4-1 and TRBJ2-3; TRBD2 agrees at 11 bases. V lost 0 bases to trimming and J lost 6 bases; unmatched junction nucleotides: 5. CDR1 MGHRA and CDR2 YSYEKL come from the germline V gene. This CDR3 is 16 amino acids long. The DNA of the CDR3 is TGCGCCAGCAGCCAAGAAACTAGCGGGAGTTCGGATACGCAGTATTTT. Its protein is CASSQETSGSSDTQYF.

V and J are TRBV6-1 and TRBJ2-5, with TRBD1 as a possible D gene (6 bases). CDR3 length equals 14 residues. Looked up from germline, CDR1 is MNHNS and CDR2 is SASEGT. V shed 0 bases and J shed 7 bases, with 12 bases lying between them. CDR3 bases: TGTGCCAGCAGTGAAGCATCCGTCAGGGGGACCCAGTACTTC. Its protein product is CASSEASVRGTQYF.

V and J are TRBV7-3 and TRBJ1-4, with D possibly being TRBD1 (5 bases). The CDR3 is made up of 15 amino acids. Germline CDR1 SGHTA, CDR2 FQGTGA. Deletions cut 0 bases from V and 7 bases from J, with 12 bases between. The CDR3 region has the DNA TGTGCCAGCAGCTTAACAGGGGTAATAGGTGAAAAACTGTTTTTT. Its protein is CASSLTGVIGEKLFF.

The CDR3 spells CASSEGPTDTQYF. In DNA, the CDR3 is TGTGCCAGCAGTGAAGGGCCCACAGATACGCAGTATTTT. This chain uses TRBV6-4 with TRBJ2-3, with D unclear. The ends were cut back, 3 bases at V and 2 bases at J, with 6 bases in the middle. CDR1 MRHNA and CDR2 SNTAGT come from the germline V gene. The CDR3 has 13 residues.